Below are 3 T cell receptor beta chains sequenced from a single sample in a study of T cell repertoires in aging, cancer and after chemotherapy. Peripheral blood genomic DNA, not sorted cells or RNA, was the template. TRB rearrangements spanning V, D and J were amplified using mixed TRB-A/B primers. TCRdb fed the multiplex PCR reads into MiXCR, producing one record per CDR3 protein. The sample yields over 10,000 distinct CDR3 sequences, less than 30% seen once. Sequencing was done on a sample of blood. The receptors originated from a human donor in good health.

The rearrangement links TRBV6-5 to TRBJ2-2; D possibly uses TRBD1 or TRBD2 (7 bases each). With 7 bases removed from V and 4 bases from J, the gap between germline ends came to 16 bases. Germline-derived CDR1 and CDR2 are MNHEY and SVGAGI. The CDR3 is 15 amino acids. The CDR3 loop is CASKGGTDLTGELFF. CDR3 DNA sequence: TGTGCCAGCAAGGGAGGGACAGATCTCACCGGGGAGCTGTTTTTT.

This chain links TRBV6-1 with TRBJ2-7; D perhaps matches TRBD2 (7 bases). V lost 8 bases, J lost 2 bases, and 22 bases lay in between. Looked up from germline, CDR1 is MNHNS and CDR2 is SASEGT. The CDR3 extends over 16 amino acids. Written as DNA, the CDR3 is TGTGCCAGCCGGGAATCTGTAGGGGGGGCTGCCTACGAGCAGTACTTC. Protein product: CASRESVGGAAYEQYF.

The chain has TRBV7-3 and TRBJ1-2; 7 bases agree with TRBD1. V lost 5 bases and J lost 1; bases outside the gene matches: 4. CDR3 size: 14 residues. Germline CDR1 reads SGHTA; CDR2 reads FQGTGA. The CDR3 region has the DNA TGTGCCAGCAGCCCAGGGGGGAGTAACTATGGCTACACCTTC. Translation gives CASSPGGSNYGYTF. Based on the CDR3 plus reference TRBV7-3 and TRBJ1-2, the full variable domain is GAGVSQTPSNKVTEKGKYVELRCDPISGHTALYWYRQSLGQGPEFLIYFQGTGAADDSGLPNDRFFAVRPEGSVSTLKIQRTERGDSAVYLCASSPGGSNYGYTFGSGTRLTVV.